The 5 T cell receptor beta chains listed next were all sequenced from one sample in a study of hypomethylating agent response in myelodysplastic syndrome. Clones were sequenced by immunoSEQ multiplex PCR, and TCRdb holds only the in-frame ones, with some missing. Of some 5,900 clones listed, about nine tenths were seen once; the top ten hold about 15%. The material was bone marrow, obtained before or after starting hypomethylating agent treatment for myelodysplastic syndrome (not recorded which). These receptors were taken from a human donor with myelodysplastic syndrome.

The V and J genes are TRBV19 and TRBJ2-3; weak D call: TRBD1 (7 bases). V was shortened by 3 bases and J by 3 bases, with 19 bases between the two germline ends. There are 17 residues in the CDR3. Germline values: CDR1 LNHDA, CDR2 SQIVND (reference sequence). The DNA for the CDR3 is TGTGCCAGTAGTATCCAGGGAGGAGGGGGCAGGACAGATACGCAGTATTTT. Protein product: CASSIQGGGGRTDTQYF.

The chain uses TRBV11-2 and TRBJ1-6, with D possibly being TRBD1 (6 bases). This CDR3 is 14 amino acids long. V dropped 8 bases and J dropped 8 bases, with 16 bases sitting between them. Germline-derived CDR1 and CDR2 are SGHAT and FQNNGV. CDR3 coding DNA: TGTGCCAGCGGGGGCCAGGGGTTTTATTCACCCCTCCACTTT. Encoded protein: CASGGQGFYSPLHF.

This clone was observed a few times. This sequence joins TRBV18 and TRBJ1-2, with D possibly TRBD1 on 6 matching bases. This CDR3 region has 12 residues. Germline assignment: CDR1 KGHSH and CDR2 LQKENI. V was cut by 5 bases and J by 8 bases, with 12 bases left in between. The CDR3 sequence is CASSSTRGGYTF. CDR3 DNA: TGTGCCAGCTCATCCACCAGGGGAGGCTACACCTTC.

CDR3 sequence reads: CASSMADGAGLREQYF. Here the CDR3 DNA reads TGTGCCAGTAGTATGGCGGATGGAGCAGGGTTGCGCGAGCAGTACTTC. The chain links TRBV19 to TRBJ2-7; TRBD1 might be the D (5 bases). Germline CDR1 reads LNHDA; CDR2 reads SQIVND (reference sequence). Trimming stripped 3 bases from V and 6 bases from J, with 21 bases between. The CDR3 has 16 residues.

The chain links TRBV27 to TRBJ2-7; D is unresolved. V gave up 1 base and J gave up 2 bases, with 9 bases separating them. The germline V gene encodes CDR1 MNHEY and CDR2 SMNVEV (reference sequence). There are 14 residues in the CDR3. The CDR3 spells CASSLYPSTYEQYF. CDR3 DNA sequence: TGTGCCAGCAGTTTATATCCCTCAACCTACGAGCAGTACTTC.